The rows below give T cell receptor beta chains drawn from one sample of a study of T cells after yellow fever vaccination. In TCRdb, the 5' RACE reads were re-called with MiXCR into one record per CDR3 protein. The data contain hundreds of thousands of distinct CDR3 sequences, over 9% of them singletons. The specimen comprised PBMCs, sampled on the day of the yellow fever booster vaccination. These receptor sequences come from a young man who received the YFV17D yellow fever vaccine. Both conserved end residues are part of each CDR3. The D gene is left open where the match is weak. The size field is filled for only some rows; it gives once, few, many or a size class.

length: 16; J: TRBJ2-2; D: NA; size: few; V: TRBV7-6; CDR3: CASSSDPRVGTGELFF; DNA: TGTGCCAGCAGCTCAGACCCCAGGGTAGGCACCGGGGAGCTGTTTTTT
length: 13; J: TRBJ1-2; D: TRBD1; size: NA; V: TRBV29-1; CDR3: CSVISDRGHGYTF; DNA: TGCAGCGTTATTTCGGACAGGGGGCATGGCTACACCTTC
length: 15; J: TRBJ2-1; D: NA; size: NA; V: TRBV18; CDR3: CASSPPPPENNEQFF; DNA: TGTGCCAGCTCACCACCGCCCCCAGAAAACAATGAGCAGTTCTTC
length: 17; J: TRBJ2-2; D: NA; size: once; V: TRBV25-1; CDR3: CASSDLNWYKDTGELFF; DNA: TGTGCCAGCAGTGACCTCAACTGGTACAAGGACACCGGGGAGCTGTTTTTT
length: 13; J: TRBJ2-1; D: NA; size: few; V: TRBV30; CDR3: CAWSRGSLNEQFF; DNA: TGTGCCTGGAGTCGGGGGAGTTTGAATGAGCAGTTCTTC
length: 16; J: TRBJ2-1; D: NA; size: few; V: TRBV6-2/TRBV6-3; CDR3: CASSYDPGKSYNEQFF; DNA: TGTGCCAGCAGTTACGATCCGGGGAAGTCCTACAATGAGCAGTTCTTC
length: 15; J: TRBJ2-7; D: TRBD1; size: many; V: TRBV12-3/TRBV12-4; CDR3: CASSLNRGYSYEQYF; DNA: TGTGCCAGCAGTTTAAACAGGGGTTACTCCTACGAGCAGTACTTC
length: 15; J: TRBJ2-7; D: TRBD2; size: once; V: TRBV9; CDR3: CASSPAGLAGYEQYF; DNA: TGTGCCAGCAGCCCAGCAGGGCTAGCGGGCTACGAGCAGTACTTC
length: 16; J: TRBJ2-7; D: TRBD1; size: NA; V: TRBV30; CDR3: CAWSKLTGVRSYEQYF; DNA: TGTGCCTGGAGCAAGCTGACAGGGGTCCGCTCCTACGAGCAGTACTTC
length: 14; J: TRBJ2-5; D: TRBD2; size: NA; V: TRBV7-9; CDR3: CASTIAGNQETQYF; DNA: TGTGCCAGCACAATAGCGGGCAACCAAGAGACCCAGTACTTC
length: 15; J: TRBJ2-7; D: NA; size: NA; V: TRBV19; CDR3: CASSNPNDPSYEQYF; DNA: TGTGCCAGTAGTAACCCAAACGACCCGTCCTACGAGCAGTACTTC
length: 12; J: TRBJ2-7; D: TRBD2; size: NA; V: TRBV12-3/TRBV12-4; CDR3: CASSSWGGEQYF; DNA: TGTGCCAGCAGTTCGTGGGGGGGCGAGCAGTACTTC
length: 15; J: TRBJ2-7; D: TRBD2; size: NA; V: TRBV14; CDR3: CASSRRLAGLGEQYF; DNA: TGTGCCAGCAGCCGAAGACTAGCGGGACTCGGCGAGCAGTACTTC
length: 15; J: TRBJ2-7; D: TRBD2; size: few; V: TRBV7-2; CDR3: CASSLGSGAPYEQYF; DNA: TGTGCCAGCAGCTTAGGGAGCGGGGCGCCCTACGAGCAGTACTTC
length: 15; J: TRBJ2-7; D: NA; size: NA; V: TRBV7-6; CDR3: CASSLLRGRGGEQYF; DNA: TGTGCCAGCAGCTTACTCAGGGGGCGGGGGGGCGAGCAGTACTTC
length: 14; J: TRBJ1-4; D: TRBD1; size: many; V: TRBV6-5; CDR3: CASSLTGGLEKLFF; DNA: TGTGCCAGCAGCCTGACAGGGGGCCTAGAAAAACTGTTTTTT
length: 14; J: TRBJ2-5; D: TRBD1; size: many; V: TRBV12-3/TRBV12-4; CDR3: CASSIQQGGETQYF; DNA: TGTGCCAGCAGCATCCAACAGGGGGGAGAGACCCAGTACTTC
length: 14; J: TRBJ2-1; D: TRBD2; size: NA; V: TRBV30; CDR3: CAGPLLAGVHEQFF; DNA: TGTGCCGGCCCACTGCTAGCGGGAGTTCATGAGCAGTTCTTC
length: 11; J: TRBJ2-2; D: NA; size: few; V: TRBV24-1; CDR3: CATSDTGELFF; DNA: TGTGCCACCAGTGACACCGGGGAGCTGTTTTTT
length: 17; J: TRBJ2-7; D: TRBD2; size: few; V: TRBV6-5; CDR3: CASSYALRSGSSYEQYF; DNA: TGTGCCAGCAGTTACGCCCTAAGAAGCGGGAGCTCCTACGAGCAGTACTTC
length: 15; J: TRBJ2-1; D: NA; size: few; V: TRBV14; CDR3: CASSQRASAYNEQFF; DNA: TGTGCCAGCAGCCAACGGGCTAGCGCCTACAATGAGCAGTTCTTC
length: 14; J: TRBJ2-2; D: NA; size: few; V: TRBV4-2; CDR3: CASREDMRQGELFF; DNA: TGTGCCAGCAGAGAGGACATGCGGCAAGGGGAGCTGTTTTTT
length: 11; J: TRBJ1-1; D: NA; size: few; V: TRBV29-1; CDR3: CSAGPDRRAFF; DNA: TGCAGCGCAGGACCAGACCGAAGAGCTTTCTTT
length: 17; J: TRBJ2-3; D: TRBD2; size: few; V: TRBV7-2; CDR3: CASSLAWLAGGADTQYF; DNA: TGTGCCAGCAGCTTAGCGTGGCTAGCGGGAGGGGCAGATACGCAGTATTTT
length: 12; J: TRBJ2-1; D: NA; size: NA; V: TRBV10-3; CDR3: CATLGSYNEQFF; DNA: TGTGCCACTCTGGGTTCCTACAATGAGCAGTTCTTC
length: 13; J: TRBJ2-1; D: NA; size: NA; V: TRBV6-1; CDR3: CASWLPGNNEQFF; DNA: TGTGCCAGTTGGCTTCCAGGGAACAATGAGCAGTTCTTC
length: 13; J: TRBJ2-1; D: TRBD2; size: few; V: TRBV6-2/TRBV6-3; CDR3: CASSWTSNHEQFF; DNA: TGTGCCAGCAGTTGGACTAGCAACCATGAGCAGTTCTTC
length: 14; J: TRBJ2-1; D: TRBD2; size: NA; V: TRBV20-1; CDR3: CSGGQRVAGGEQFF; DNA: TGCAGTGGAGGTCAGCGGGTAGCGGGAGGTGAGCAGTTCTTC
length: 16; J: TRBJ2-2; D: NA; size: few; V: TRBV7-3; CDR3: CASSLTGTLDTGELFF; DNA: TGTGCCAGCAGCTTAACGGGGACCCTGGACACCGGGGAGCTGTTTTTT
length: 16; J: TRBJ2-7; D: TRBD1; size: many; V: TRBV12-3/TRBV12-4; CDR3: CASSLEGQVPSYEQYF; DNA: TGTGCCAGCAGTTTAGAGGGACAGGTCCCCTCCTACGAGCAGTACTTC
length: 14; J: TRBJ2-6; D: NA; size: few; V: TRBV20-1; CDR3: CSAGQFSGANVLTF; DNA: TGCAGTGCTGGACAGTTCTCTGGGGCCAACGTCCTGACTTTC
length: 16; J: TRBJ2-7; D: TRBD1; size: NA; V: TRBV7-2; CDR3: CASSQIGTGISYEQYF; DNA: TGTGCCAGCAGCCAGATCGGGACAGGAATATCCTACGAGCAGTACTTC
length: 12; J: TRBJ2-7; D: NA; size: few; V: TRBV5-6; CDR3: CASSLGAWEQYF; DNA: TGTGCCAGCAGCTTGGGGGCTTGGGAGCAGTACTTC
length: 13; J: TRBJ1-6; D: TRBD1; size: few; V: TRBV6-4; CDR3: CATSDRRGSPLHF; DNA: TGTGCCACCTCGGACAGGAGGGGTTCACCCCTCCACTTT
length: 11; J: TRBJ2-1; D: NA; size: few; V: TRBV7-9; CDR3: CASSRDPRQFF; DNA: TGTGCCAGCAGCAGGGACCCCCGGCAGTTCTTC
length: 13; J: TRBJ1-5; D: NA; size: many; V: TRBV7-2; CDR3: CASSLMGTQPQHF; DNA: TGTGCCAGCAGCTTAATGGGGACTCAGCCCCAGCATTTT
length: 14; J: TRBJ1-2; D: NA; size: NA; V: TRBV5-1; CDR3: CASSLGNVNYGYTF; DNA: TGCGCCAGCAGCTTGGGGAACGTTAACTATGGCTACACCTTC
length: 16; J: TRBJ2-5; D: TRBD2; size: few; V: TRBV9; CDR3: CASSVTSGSIGETQYF; DNA: TGTGCCAGCAGCGTGACTAGCGGGAGTATCGGGGAGACCCAGTACTTC
length: 15; J: TRBJ2-7; D: TRBD1; size: many; V: TRBV4-3; CDR3: CASSPDRGFSYEQYF; DNA: TGCGCCAGCAGCCCCGACAGGGGATTCTCCTACGAGCAGTACTTC
length: 13; J: TRBJ1-1; D: NA; size: many; V: TRBV5-4; CDR3: CASSLERNTEAFF; DNA: TGTGCCAGCAGCTTGGAGCGGAACACTGAAGCTTTCTTT
length: 17; J: TRBJ2-1; D: TRBD2; size: few; V: TRBV14; CDR3: CASSQPTSGRVGNEQFF; DNA: TGTGCCAGCAGCCAACCGACTAGCGGGAGAGTTGGCAATGAGCAGTTCTTC
length: 14; J: TRBJ1-3; D: NA; size: few; V: TRBV7-2; CDR3: CASRWPTGGNTIYF; DNA: TGTGCCAGCAGGTGGCCGACAGGTGGAAACACCATATATTTT